Presented here are 17 T cell receptor beta chains from one specimen sequenced in a study of cytomegalovirus exposure and HLA in healthy donors. In the PCR, 60 Vbeta and 13 Jbeta primers were used. Some clones are missing from TCRdb's copy, which holds only in-frame ones; the method was immunoSEQ multiplex PCR. The repertoire holds about 97,000 clones, with roughly 85% as singletons. Sequencing was done on a sample of PBMCs. Receptor source: a man aged 35 to 55 in good health and CMV-seronegative.

V gene TRBV4-2 combines with J gene TRBJ2-4, with 15 bases aligning to TRBD2. Germline CDR1 is LGHNA and CDR2 is YNFKEQ. V trimming: 1 base; J trimming: 5 bases; junction bases outside the gene matches: 6. CDR3 size: 18 residues. The CDR3 region is CASSQVGLAGGLENIQYF. The CDR3 region has the DNA TGTGCCAGCAGCCAAGTTGGACTAGCGGGGGGGCTTGAAAACATTCAGTACTTC.

This sequence joins TRBV15 and TRBJ2-1; TRBD2 matches 10 bases. V shed 1 base and J 13 bases; nucleotides not matched to a gene: 10. There are 15 residues in the CDR3. Per germline, CDR1 LNHNV and CDR2 YYDKDF (reference sequence). CDR3 sequence: CATSRGMASGGRQFF. The CDR3, as DNA: TGTGCCACCAGCAGAGGTATGGCTAGCGGGGGCCGCCAGTTCTTC. The whole variable domain, filled in from reference TRBV15 and TRBJ2-1, reads DAMVIQNPRYQVTQFGKPVTLSCSQTLNHNVMYWYQQKSSQAPKLLFHYYDKDFNNEADTPDNFQSRRPNTSFCFLDIRSPGLGDTAMYLCATSRGMASGGRQFFGPGTRLTVL.

The chain uses TRBV7-2 and TRBJ1-5; TRBD1 is a possible D gene (6 bases). V lost 0 bases, J lost 4 bases, and 13 bases lay in between. The CDR3 has 16 residues. Germline loops: CDR1 SGHTA, CDR2 FQGNSA. CDR3 loop: CASSLAEDSRNQPQHF. The DNA of the CDR3 is TGTGCCAGCAGCTTAGCTGAGGACAGCCGAAATCAGCCCCAGCATTTT.

The V and J genes are TRBV5-4 and TRBJ2-3, with TRBD2 identical over 8 bases. V trimming: 4 bases; J trimming: 2 bases; junction bases outside the gene matches: 12. Germline-derived CDR1 and CDR2 are SGHNT and YYREEE (reference sequence). The CDR3 length is 17 residues. The CDR3, as DNA: TGTGCCAGCAGCCATCCGCCGGGCGGGGGGAACACAGATACGCAGTATTTT. It is translated as CASSHPPGGGNTDTQYF.

This rearrangement joins TRBV27 to TRBJ2-5; the match to TRBD1 covers 7 bases. Germline CDR1 is MNHEY and CDR2 is SMNVEV (reference sequence). The CDR3 length is 14 residues. V trimming: 1 base; J trimming: 5 bases; junction bases outside the gene matches: 4. The chain's CDR3 is CASSLLGGGETQYF. The CDR3, as DNA: TGTGCCAGCAGTTTATTAGGGGGCGGGGAGACCCAGTACTTC.

Only one count was recorded for this clone. The gene calls are TRBV29-1 and TRBJ2-7; 11 bases match TRBD1. J lost 6 bases, V lost 4 bases, and 8 bases had no gene match. Looked up from germline, CDR1 is SQVTM and CDR2 is ANQGSEA. The CDR3 consists of 14 residues. The CDR3 protein is CSVGSGQGASEQYF. The CDR3, as DNA: TGCAGCGTTGGTTCCGGACAGGGGGCTAGCGAGCAGTACTTC.

The chain joins TRBV9 to TRBJ1-3; maybe TRBD1 (6 bases). The CDR3 has 17 residues. Germline-derived CDR1 and CDR2 are SGDLS and YYNGEE. V dropped 0 bases and J dropped 5 bases, with 18 bases sitting between them. The CDR3, as DNA: TGTGCCAGCAGCGTAGGTCCCGACAGGTTACTAAGAAACACCATATATTTT. This codes for CASSVGPDRLLRNTIYF.

The rearrangement joins TRBV7-9 to TRBJ2-7; D remains ambiguous. V was cut by 3 bases and J by 2 bases, with 11 bases left in between. Germline V gene lookup returns CDR1 SEHNR and CDR2 FQNEAQ (reference sequence). This CDR3 is built from 14 residues. The CDR3 loop reads CASSFEYGAYEQYF. CDR3 coding DNA: TGTGCCAGCAGCTTCGAGTATGGAGCCTACGAGCAGTACTTC.

This clone was found a few times. Other DNA sequences of this sample code for an identical CDR3. This chain joins TRBV5-6 and TRBJ2-7; the match to TRBD1 covers 8 bases. V trimming: 4 bases; J trimming: 0 bases; junction bases outside the gene matches: 3. Germline V CDR1 and CDR2: SGHDT, YYEEEE. The CDR3 consists of 14 residues. The CDR3 protein is CASSPGTGSYEQYF. As DNA, the CDR3 is TGTGCCAGCAGCCCGGGGACAGGCTCCTACGAGCAGTACTTC.

The chain recombines TRBV27 with TRBJ2-3; TRBD2 matches 9 bases. After removal of 2 bases from V and 4 bases from J, the junction contained 10 bases not matched to a gene. The CDR3 is 17 amino acids. CDR1 and CDR2 (germline): MNHEY, SMNVEV (reference sequence). CDR3 sequence (DNA): TGTGCCAGCAGTTTACTTGGCGGGGGGGGTCTTTCAGATACGCAGTATTTT. This gives the protein CASSLLGGGGLSDTQYF.

This chain links TRBV30 with TRBJ2-2, with D tentatively TRBD1 (5 bases). The CDR3 covers 14 residues. CDR1 is GTSNPN, CDR2 SVGIG, per germline (reference sequence). Trimming took 2 bases from V and 1 from J, leaving 8 bases between them. CDR3 coding DNA: TGTGCCTGGAGTAGGACATTGAACACCGGGGAGCTGTTTTTT. This sequence encodes CAWSRTLNTGELFF. Variable domain in full (rest from reference TRBV30 and TRBJ2-2): SQTIHQWPATLVQPVGSPLSLECTVEGTSNPNLYWYRQAAGRGLQLLFYSVGIGQISSEVPQNLSASRPQDRQFILSSKKLLLSDSGFYLCAWSRTLNTGELFFGEGSRLTVL.

The chain employs TRBV11-3 and TRBJ2-1; 7 bases map to TRBD2. Germline trimming cut 0 bases from V and 2 bases from J; bases unmatched to any gene: 4. The CDR3 spans 16 residues. Germline-derived CDR1 and CDR2 are SGHNT and YENEEA. The DNA of the CDR3 is TGTGCCAGCAGCTTAGATGGCGGGGGAACCTACAATGAGCAGTTCTTC. Residues: CASSLDGGGTYNEQFF.

In its sample, this clone was seen a few times. This sequence joins TRBV5-6 and TRBJ2-7; 7 bases match TRBD1. Looked up from germline, CDR1 is SGHDT and CDR2 is YYEEEE. The CDR3 length is 15 residues. V lost 0 bases, J lost 2 bases, and 5 bases stayed unmatched. The CDR3, as DNA: TGTGCCAGCAGCTTGGGGGCAGGGGGAACCTACGAGCAGTACTTC. It is translated as CASSLGAGGTYEQYF.

The sample holds a few counts of this clone. V and J are TRBV7-3 and TRBJ1-4; D is unclear. CDR1 is SGHTA, CDR2 FQGTGA, per germline. Trimming stripped 2 bases from V and 8 bases from J, with 12 bases between. The CDR3 runs to 14 residues. The CDR3 DNA reads as TGTGCCAGCAGCTTAGGAAGGGCGGGGGAAAAACTGTTTTTT. As protein: CASSLGRAGEKLFF.

This clone was counted once. The chain joins TRBV10-2 to TRBJ2-2; 7 nucleotides line up with TRBD2. V shed 6 bases, J shed 7 bases, and the junction held 17 bases outside the gene matches. Germline lookup yields CDR1 WSHSY and CDR2 SAAADI. The CDR3 runs 17 residues. DNA of the CDR3: TGCGCCAGCAGGACCACCACTAGCGTGGGCGTCGGCGGGGAGCTGTTTTTT. It codes for CASRTTTSVGVGGELFF.

This clone has more than one count but fewer than ten. The gene calls are TRBV11-2 and TRBJ1-3; D is unresolved. Germline V lookup: CDR1 SGHAT, CDR2 FQNNGV. The CDR3 runs to 11 residues. V lost 3 bases and J 7 bases, leaving 4 bases between the germline ends. CDR3 sequence (DNA): TGTGCCAGCAGCTTGCGGAACACCATATATTTT. Protein product: CASSLRNTIYF.

The chain combines TRBV2 with TRBJ2-7, with D perhaps matching TRBD2 (6 bases). The V end was cut by 11 bases, the J end by 0 bases, with 20 bases between. Germline assignment: CDR1 SNHLY and CDR2 FYNNEI. CDR3 length: 15 amino acids. The CDR3 DNA reads TGTGCCGGCCGCGTCGGAGGGAAGGCCTCCTACGAGCAGTACTTC. Its protein is CAGRVGGKASYEQYF.